This record covers a single TCR beta chain. Antigen specificity is unknown. V was shortened by 2 bases and J by 7 bases, with 11 bases between the two germline ends. The CDR3 runs to 13 residues. Germline values: CDR1 MDHEN, CDR2 SYDVKM. Terminally differentiated effector memory CD45RA+ cells were left out of the naive CD8 fraction, which was CD45RO-negative and positively selected for CCR7. Donors were Caucasian adults residing in Nashville, Tennessee, USA. This sample is drawn from a study of shared clonotypes between healthy human individuals. Study overall: CD4 naive and memory got three plates each, CD8 naive two, CD8 memory one.

Around 30,000 T cell genomes (about 0.2 ug DNA) went into each sorted-subset replicate. Produced via immunoSEQ multiplex PCR; TCRdb's table is partial and in-frame only. This table holds approximately 1.9 million clones, 80% to 95% found once. Findings and caveats of the study: Generally, naive subsets (rather than memory subsets) showed larger estimated richness.

V gene TRBV28 combines with J gene TRBJ1-2; a possible D gene is TRBD1 (6 bases). The sample taken for sequencing was naive CD8+ T cells from PBMCs. The sequence was obtained from a man aged 18 to 30 in good health. Some clones in this sample may be carry-over from other donors' samples. CDR3 loop: CASSLRGGSGYTF. The CDR3 DNA sequence: TGTGCCAGCAGTTTAAGAGGGGGGAGTGGCTACACCTTC.